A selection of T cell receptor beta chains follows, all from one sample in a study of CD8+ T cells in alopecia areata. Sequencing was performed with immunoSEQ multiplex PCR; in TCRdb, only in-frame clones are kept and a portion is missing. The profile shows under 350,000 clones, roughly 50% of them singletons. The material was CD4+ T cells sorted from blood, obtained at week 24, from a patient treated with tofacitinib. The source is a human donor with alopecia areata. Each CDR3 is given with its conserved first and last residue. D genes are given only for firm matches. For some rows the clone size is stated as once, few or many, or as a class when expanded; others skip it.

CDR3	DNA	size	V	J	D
CAWSVPEGSRPYEQYF	TGTGCCTGGAGTGTACCAGAGGGCAGTCGACCCTACGAGCAGTACTTC	.	TRBV30	TRBJ2-7	.
CASRLAPTDTQYF	TGTGCCAGCAGGCTGGCCCCCACAGATACGCAGTATTTT	.	TRBV14	TRBJ2-3	.
CASYRVTGETQYF	TGTGCCAGCTACAGGGTCACGGGAGAGACCCAGTACTTC	few	TRBV28	TRBJ2-5	.
CASSEKGGMNTEAFF	TGTGCCAGCAGTGAAAAGGGGGGAATGAACACTGAAGCTTTCTTT	.	TRBV6-1	TRBJ1-1	.
CASSPFLSSYEQYF	TGTGCCAGCAGCCCGTTCCTTTCGTCCTACGAGCAGTACTTC	once	TRBV7-2	TRBJ2-7	.
CAWGAGSLIEAFF	TGTGCCTGGGGGGCGGGGTCCCTCATTGAAGCTTTCTTT	.	TRBV30	TRBJ1-1	.
CASSLKWGRAEAFF	TGTGCCAGCAGTTTGAAATGGGGACGAGCTGAAGCTTTCTTT	.	TRBV27	TRBJ1-1	.
CAWSASRAGNTIYF	TGTGCCTGGAGTGCAAGCAGGGCGGGAAACACCATATATTTT	.	TRBV30	TRBJ1-3	.
CASRGGALHF	TGTGCCAGTAGGGGAGGCGCCCTCCACTTT	.	TRBV28	TRBJ1-6	.
CAIKPDRQYTDTQYF	TGTGCCATCAAGCCGGACAGACAATACACAGATACGCAGTATTTT	.	TRBV10-3	TRBJ2-3	.
CASSLSRPDTQYF	TGTGCCAGCAGCTTATCTCGCCCAGATACGCAGTATTTT	.	TRBV7-3	TRBJ2-3	.
CASSPQAGEIETQYF	TGTGCCAGCAGCCCTCAAGCAGGGGAGATAGAGACCCAGTACTTC	.	TRBV7-2	TRBJ2-5	.
CASSDPTGVYEQYF	TGTGCCAGCAGTGACCCCACAGGGGTATACGAGCAGTACTTC	once	TRBV25-1	TRBJ2-7	TRBD1
CASSGTPYEQYF	TGTGCCAGCAGCGGGACCCCCTACGAGCAGTACTTC	.	TRBV6-1	TRBJ2-7	.
CAWTTYNWDREKAFF	TGTGCCTGGACAACGTATAACTGGGACAGGGAGAAGGCTTTCTTT	.	TRBV30	TRBJ1-1	TRBD1
CASRAPRGAYGYTF	TGTGCCAGCAGAGCACCGAGGGGGGCCTATGGCTACACCTTC	once	TRBV6-5	TRBJ1-2	.
CSVRGPGGEGRAAPETQYF	TGCAGCGTTCGTGGTCCAGGGGGCGAGGGTAGGGCGGCCCCAGAGACCCAGTACTTC	.	TRBV29-1	TRBJ2-5	TRBD1
CASSPPLASGANVLTF	TGTGCCAGCTCACCACCGTTGGCCAGTGGGGCCAACGTCCTGACTTTC	.	TRBV18	TRBJ2-6	.
CSVARTSGGAGDTQYF	TGCAGCGTAGCCCGCACTAGCGGGGGGGCCGGAGATACGCAGTATTTT	.	TRBV29-1	TRBJ2-3	TRBD2
CASSQGAGEPGEQYF	TGCGCCAGCAGCCAAGGGGCCGGGGAACCAGGCGAGCAGTACTTC	.	TRBV4-3	TRBJ2-7	.
CASSPTPYGTGKIYEQYF	TGCGCCAGCAGCCCCACCCCTTACGGGACAGGGAAAATCTACGAGCAGTACTTC	.	TRBV4-1	TRBJ2-7	TRBD1
CASSLEGPDHSSGNTIYF	TGCGCCAGCAGCTTGGAGGGCCCGGACCACTCCTCTGGAAACACCATATATTTT	.	TRBV5-1	TRBJ1-3	.
CSATDRSNTEAFF	TGCAGCGCTACCGACAGGTCGAACACTGAAGCTTTCTTT	.	TRBV29-1	TRBJ1-1	.
CASRRTPENTGELFF	TGTGCCAGTCGTAGGACACCCGAGAACACCGGGGAGCTGTTTTTT	.	TRBV2	TRBJ2-2	.
CAWGGGGGNEQFF	TGTGCCTGGGGCGGAGGCGGGGGGAATGAGCAGTTCTTC	.	TRBV30	TRBJ2-1	TRBD2
CASSNERYNEQFF	TGTGCCAGCAGCAATGAACGATACAATGAGCAGTTCTTC	.	TRBV9	TRBJ2-1	.
CASSLDRGAEAFF	TGTGCCAGCAGTTTAGACAGGGGCGCTGAAGCTTTCTTT	.	TRBV27	TRBJ1-1	TRBD1
CASSLEPGGHNQPQHF	TGCGCCAGCAGCTTGGAGCCAGGGGGCCACAATCAGCCCCAGCATTTT	once	TRBV5-1	TRBJ1-5	TRBD1
CASSHTGTGGWGRDYEQYF	TGTGCCAGCAGCCATACCGGGACAGGGGGTTGGGGTAGGGACTACGAGCAGTACTTC	.	TRBV7-9	TRBJ2-7	TRBD1
CASSFRGGAPYEQYF	TGTGCCAGCAGTTTTCGAGGGGGCGCCCCCTACGAGCAGTACTTC	.	TRBV28	TRBJ2-7	TRBD1
CASSPRSSSYNSPLHF	TGTGCCAGCTCACCACGATCCAGCTCCTATAATTCACCCCTCCACTTT	few	TRBV18	TRBJ1-6	.
CSASEGSDTQYF	TGCAGCGCATCAGAAGGGTCAGATACGCAGTATTTT	.	TRBV29-1	TRBJ2-3	.
CASSLQGDQPQHF	TGCGCCAGCAGCTTGCAAGGGGATCAGCCCCAGCATTTT	.	TRBV5-1	TRBJ1-5	.
CASSESDEQFF	TGTGCCAGCAGTGAAAGCGATGAGCAGTTCTTC	.	TRBV25-1	TRBJ2-1	.
CSVEATSGGSPADTQYF	TGCAGCGTTGAAGCGACTAGCGGGGGGTCGCCTGCAGATACGCAGTATTTT	.	TRBV29-1	TRBJ2-3	TRBD2
CASSPLGGTNEKLFF	TGCGCCAGCAGCCCCCTTGGGGGAACTAATGAAAAACTGTTTTTT	.	TRBV4-3	TRBJ1-4	.
CASRREGDQPQHF	TGTGCCAGCAGACGAGAAGGGGATCAGCCCCAGCATTTT	few	TRBV2	TRBJ1-5	.
CASSIGGTGGPQETQYF	TGTGCCAGCAGCATTGGAGGAACGGGGGGCCCCCAAGAGACCCAGTACTTC	few	TRBV5-4	TRBJ2-5	.
CASSRGRAPYNEQFF	TGTGCCAGCAGCCGAGGTAGAGCTCCCTACAATGAGCAGTTCTTC	.	TRBV11-2	TRBJ2-1	.
CASRSGQGIGELFF	TGCGCCAGCAGGTCGGGACAGGGAATCGGGGAGCTGTTTTTT	.	TRBV5-1	TRBJ2-2	TRBD1
CASSQWRRTYSNQPQHF	TGCGCCAGCAGTCAATGGAGGCGAACCTATAGCAATCAGCCCCAGCATTTT	few	TRBV23-1	TRBJ1-5	.
CASRRNREEGYTF	TGTGCCAGCAGACGAAACAGGGAGGAGGGCTACACCTTC	.	TRBV6-5	TRBJ1-2	.
CASSSGSASGANVLTF	TGTGCCAGCAGTTCCGGATCTGCCTCTGGGGCCAACGTCCTGACTTTC	once	TRBV6-6	TRBJ2-6	.
CASIEGTGSYNEQFF	TGTGCCAGTATCGAGGGGACAGGCTCCTACAATGAGCAGTTCTTC	few	TRBV19	TRBJ2-1	TRBD1
CASSVGTLGEQYF	TGTGCCAGCAGCGTTGGGACTTTGGGGGAGCAGTACTTC	.	TRBV5-6	TRBJ2-7	.
CASRAQNRDRRSPLHF	TGTGCCAGCAGAGCTCAGAACCGGGACAGACGTTCACCCCTCCACTTT	.	TRBV2	TRBJ1-6	TRBD1
CASHYTGELFF	TGTGCCAGCCACTACACCGGGGAGCTGTTTTTT	.	TRBV18	TRBJ2-2	.
CASNRQGPGETQYF	TGTGCCAGCAACAGACAGGGGCCGGGGGAGACCCAGTACTTC	.	TRBV9	TRBJ2-5	TRBD1
CASSQGGMSYEQYF	TGTGCCAGCAGCCAAGGGGGGATGTCCTACGAGCAGTACTTC	few	TRBV4-2	TRBJ2-7	.
CATSRVFGPLSHEQYF	TGTGCCACCAGCAGAGTGTTTGGACCACTTAGCCACGAGCAGTACTTC	few	TRBV15	TRBJ2-7	.